Listed below are T cell receptor beta chains from one sample, sequenced in a study of metastatic and nonmetastatic thyroid tumors. From the PCR reads, TCRdb re-called clones with MiXCR. Among 30,000 or so clones listed, roughly 6.8% were seen once. Sequencing input: blood. These receptors came from a female donor with papillary thyroid cancer or a benign thyroid nodule (not recorded which). Some clones in this sample may be carry-over from other donors' samples. Each CDR3 is given with its conserved first and last residue. The D gene is left open where the match is weak. Clone size appears in some rows only: once, few, many, or a class for an expanded clone.

j_gene | d_gene | abundance | v_gene | CDR3nt | CDR3aa
TRBJ1-2 | TRBD1 | many | TRBV4-3 | TGCGCCAGCAGCCCAGCTGGGACAGAGTTTAACTATGGCTACACCTTC | CASSPAGTEFNYGYTF
TRBJ2-7 | NA | many | TRBV24-1 | TGTGCCACCAGTGCTGGGAGCTCCTACGAGCAGTACTTC | CATSAGSSYEQYF
TRBJ1-2 | NA | many | TRBV5-1 | TGCGCCAGCTCCGACCCGGGGTCTGGCTACACCTTC | CASSDPGSGYTF
TRBJ2-1 | TRBD2 | many | TRBV4-3 | TGCGCCAGCAGCCAAAGACTAGCGGGGTCCTACAATGAGCAGTTCTTC | CASSQRLAGSYNEQFF
TRBJ2-6 | NA | many | TRBV4-2 | TGTGCCAGCAGCACCAAAGCGGACTTCGGCTCTGGGGCCAACGTCCTGACTTTC | CASSTKADFGSGANVLTF
TRBJ2-5 | NA | few | TRBV7-9 | TGTGCCAGCAGCTTAGCGCTTGGGGAGACCCAGTACTTC | CASSLALGETQYF
TRBJ1-5 | NA | many | TRBV30 | TGTGCCTGGAGTGGGCCCGGGGGGAGCAATCAGCCCCAGCATTTT | CAWSGPGGSNQPQHF
TRBJ2-7 | NA | many | TRBV11-3 | TGTGCCAGCAGCTTAGGGGCAGGCTCCTACGAGCAGTACTTC | CASSLGAGSYEQYF
TRBJ2-7 | NA | many | TRBV27 | TGTGCCAGCAGCTTTCAATCCCATTCCTACGAGCAGTACTTC | CASSFQSHSYEQYF
TRBJ1-4 | NA | many | TRBV20-1 | TGCAGTGCTAGAGAGGGGATCGGTAATGAAAAACTGTTTTTT | CSAREGIGNEKLFF
TRBJ1-4 | TRBD1 | NA | TRBV2 | TGTGCCAGCAGTGGTAGCGGGACAGGGGGCCTAACTAATGAAAAACTGTTTTTT | CASSGSGTGGLTNEKLFF
TRBJ2-2 | NA | many | TRBV11-2 | TGTGCCAGCAGCCCCACGTATGACACCGGGGAGCTGTTTTTT | CASSPTYDTGELFF
TRBJ1-5 | TRBD1 | many | TRBV6-1 | TGTGCCAGCAGGAGGAGACAGGGATATAGCAATCAGCCCCAGCATTTT | CASRRRQGYSNQPQHF
TRBJ1-2 | NA | NA | TRBV15 | TGTGCCACCAGCAGAGATATTAGGCAGATAAATAACTATGGCTACACCTTC | CATSRDIRQINNYGYTF
TRBJ2-1 | TRBD1 | many | TRBV9 | TGTGCCAGCAGCGTAGAGGGGGCAGTCAATGAGCAGTTCTTC | CASSVEGAVNEQFF
TRBJ1-4 | NA | many | TRBV20-1 | TGCAGTGCTAGAAGATTGAATGAAAAACTGTTTTTT | CSARRLNEKLFF
TRBJ2-1 | NA | many | TRBV27 | TGTGCCAGCAGTCCCGGGACAACCAACAATGAGCAGTTCTTC | CASSPGTTNNEQFF
TRBJ1-6 | NA | NA | TRBV7-3 | TGTGCCAGCAGCTTTGGGGCGGGGAGCCCACTCCACTTT | CASSFGAGSPLHF
TRBJ1-5 | NA | NA | TRBV6-2/TRBV6-3 | TGTGCCAGCAGTTACTCGAGGGGGACTAATCAGCCCCAGCATTTT | CASSYSRGTNQPQHF